This T cell receptor (beta chain) derives from a study of CD8+ T cells in alopecia areata. For the study at large: Tofacitinib exposure lasted 6 to 18 months, followed by 6 months off drug.

Extracted from the samples, RNA was reverse transcribed into cDNA to serve as the sequencing template. The method was immunoSEQ multiplex PCR; TCRdb's version includes in-frame clones alone and lacks a portion of them. Here the sample spans roughly 140,000 clones, 40% to 65% being singletons. Alopecia areata patients provided lesional scalp punch biopsies and peripheral blood. Concerning this clone: What it binds is not known.

This CDR3 comprises 15 residues. CDR1 is SGDLS and CDR2 is YYNGEE in the germline V gene. The trim removed 4 bases at V and 1 base at J, leaving 7 bases unmatched. Regarding the study as a whole: Scalp samples also yield sequences from resident alphabeta T cells of normal skin.

The V call is TRBV9, the J call TRBJ2-7, with TRBD1 identical over 8 bases. This TCR was recovered from a human donor with alopecia areata. The material sequenced was CD8+ T cells sorted from blood, taken at week 0. CDR3 DNA sequence: TGTGCCAGCAGCTCAGGAGGGACAGGATCCTACGAGCAGTACTTC. Translating it yields CASSSGGTGSYEQYF. Combining the CDR3 with reference TRBV9 and TRBJ2-7 gives the whole variable domain DSGVTQTPKHLITATGQRVTLRCSPRSGDLSVYWYQQSLDQGLQFLIQYYNGEERAKGNILERFSAQQFPDLHSELNLSSLELGDSALYFCASSSGGTGSYEQYFGPGTRLTVT.